This T cell receptor beta chain was found in a study of response to subunit inactivated influenza vaccine. This clonotype was recorded a few times. Germline loops: CDR1 MDHEN, CDR2 SYDVKM. V lost 5 bases to trimming and J lost 1 base; unmatched junction nucleotides: 4. CDR3 size: 16 residues. TCRdb reprocessed the RT-PCR reads via MiXCR and lists one record per CDR3 protein. This table holds hundreds of thousands of distinct CDR3 sequences, 11% found once. Another study also made use of these data, one on T cells expressing NK-cell markers. This second study says: The authors made TCR beta cDNA libraries by 5'RACE template switching. This switching added a universal primer site and UMIs.

The sequence was collected from a man aged 50-59 years who received an inactivated influenza vaccine. The sample consisted of PBMCs from blood, taken on the day of vaccination. The chain joins TRBV28 to TRBJ2-5, with TRBD2 identical over 13 bases. For the CDR3, the DNA is TGTGCCAGCAGTCTCACTAGCGGGAGGGGCCAAGAGACCCAGTACTTC. Protein product: CASSLTSGRGQETQYF.